These 2 T cell receptor beta chains share one sample of origin, sequenced in a study of T cells in Graves' hyperthyroidism and ophthalmopathy. Researchers took RNA transcripts and amplified the TCR beta CDR3 regions from them. Carried out on the TCR CDR3, a first-round RT-PCR used the HTBI primer set. TCRdb processed the multiplex PCR reads anew with MiXCR; each CDR3 protein has one entry. The repertoire holds about 290,000 distinct CDR3 sequences, 10% to 15% seen once, with roughly 8% in the top ten. The specimen was blood. All receptors come from a woman in her twenties or thirties with Graves' hyperthyroidism that later progressed to Graves' ophthalmopathy.

The chain joins TRBV20-1 to TRBJ2-5; D gene unclear. Germline values: CDR1 DFQATT, CDR2 SNEGSKA (reference sequence). This CDR3 spans 15 amino acids. Trimming stripped 3 bases from V and 1 base from J, with 15 bases between. As DNA, the CDR3 is TGCAGTGCTAGTAGTGCCAGCGAGATCCAAGAGACCCAGTACTTC. Amino acids: CSASSASEIQETQYF.

With respect to this clonotype: A much larger clone differs by one base, so this may be a read error. Because it lacks the conserved phenylalanine or tryptophan at the end, this CDR3 is likely a read error. The chain couples TRBV4-1 to TRBJ2-3; D is unresolved. The germline V gene encodes CDR1 MGHRA and CDR2 YSYEKL. The CDR3 has 14 amino acids. The V gene lost 0 bases and the J gene lost 1 base, with 5 bases spanning the gap. This chain's CDR3 is CASSQDEGTDTQYS. CDR3 DNA sequence: TGCGCCAGCAGCCAAGACGAGGGCACAGATACGCAGTATTCT.